A single sample gave rise to the 19 T cell receptor beta chains below, sequenced in a study of blood T cell repertoires in COVID-19. Method: immunoSEQ multiplex PCR; TCRdb's copy keeps in-frame clones and lacks some. The sample carries more than 250,000 clones, 87% recorded once. The sequenced sample was peripheral blood. The receptors were gathered from a man aged 50 to 60 with active or convalescent COVID-19.

The rearrangement links TRBV27 to TRBJ1-1; a weak D match, TRBD1 (5 bases). CDR3 length: 14 residues. V was cut by 3 bases and J by 7 bases, with 15 bases left in between. Germline CDR1 and CDR2: MNHEY and SMNVEV (reference sequence). The CDR3 is CASSLDTGEGEAFF. The DNA for the CDR3 is TGTGCCAGCAGTTTGGACACCGGTGAAGGTGAAGCTTTCTTT.

There are a few counts of this clone. This sequence joins TRBV25-1 and TRBJ2-7; D is undetermined. With 5 bases removed from V and 2 bases from J, the gap between germline ends came to 4 bases. The CDR3 extends over 11 amino acids. Germline CDR1 MGHDK, CDR2 SYGVNS. DNA for the CDR3: TGTGCCAGCAGTCTAACCTACGAGCAGTACTTC. This gives the protein CASSLTYEQYF.

The chain joins TRBV7-9 to TRBJ2-2; 7 nucleotides line up with TRBD1. J was trimmed by 0 bases and V by 4 bases; bases with no gene match: 2. The CDR3 totals 15 residues. The germline V gene encodes CDR1 SEHNR and CDR2 FQNEAQ (reference sequence). CDR3 coding DNA: TGTGCCAGCAGCTCAGGGACAGCGAACACCGGGGAGCTGTTTTTT. Translated: CASSSGTANTGELFF.

CDR3 in amino acids: CSANGQPQHF. The DNA of the CDR3 is TGCAGTGCTAACGGTCAGCCCCAGCATTTT. The rearrangement joins TRBV20-1 to TRBJ1-5; unclear D gene. The V gene lost 4 bases and the J gene lost 6 bases, with 4 bases spanning the gap. Germline V lookup: CDR1 DFQATT, CDR2 SNEGSKA (reference sequence). The CDR3 spans 10 residues.

The chain has TRBV27 and TRBJ1-4; maybe TRBD1 (6 bases). The CDR3 spans 15 residues. Germline-derived CDR1 and CDR2 are MNHEY and SMNVEV (reference sequence). V was shortened by 8 bases and J by 4 bases, with 17 bases between the two germline ends. CDR3 loop: CASSQWGQFNEKLFF. Written as DNA, the CDR3 is TGTGCCAGCTCTCAATGGGGGCAGTTTAATGAAAAACTGTTTTTT.

This clone was seen only once. The V call is TRBV5-1, the J call TRBJ2-1; D is unclear. From germline, CDR1 is SGHRS and CDR2 YFSETQ. Trimming left V 4 bases short and J 2 bases short, with 7 bases between. The length of the CDR3 is 13 residues. As DNA, the CDR3 is TGCGCCAGCAGCACCAGCGCCTACAATGAGCAGTTCTTC. It yields the protein CASSTSAYNEQFF.

This sequence joins TRBV28 and TRBJ1-4, with TRBD1 identical over 9 bases. CDR1 and CDR2 from the germline V gene are MDHEN and SYDVKM. CDR3 length equals 16 residues. Trimming took 3 bases from V and 4 from J; bases not matched to a gene: 6. Here the CDR3 reads CASSFSWDRDNEKLFF. The CDR3 bases are TGTGCCAGCAGTTTCTCCTGGGACAGGGATAATGAAAAACTGTTTTTT.

CDR3 in DNA: TGTGCCAGCAGCTCGAGCCGGACAGGGACCTCCTACAATGAGCAGTTCTTC. It is translated as CASSSSRTGTSYNEQFF. The chain recombines TRBV7-8 with TRBJ2-1; 8 bases fit TRBD1. The trim removed 4 bases at V and 0 bases at J, leaving 8 bases unmatched. From germline, CDR1 is SGHVS and CDR2 FQNEAQ. This CDR3 region has 17 residues.

This sequence joins TRBV28 and TRBJ2-1; 9 nucleotides agree with TRBD2. The CDR3 runs to 16 residues. Germline loops: CDR1 MDHEN, CDR2 SYDVKM. J lost 5 bases, V lost 6 bases, and 11 bases had no gene match. The chain's CDR3 is CASRRVRGGADNEQFF. CDR3 sequence (DNA): TGTGCCAGCAGGAGGGTCCGCGGGGGGGCGGACAATGAGCAGTTCTTC.

The chain is built from TRBV20-1 and TRBJ2-7; the D gene is possibly TRBD2 (5 bases). The CDR3 has 15 amino acids. V was shortened by 3 bases and J by 3 bases, with 18 bases between the two germline ends. Germline V gene sequence: CDR1 DFQATT, CDR2 SNEGSKA (reference sequence). CDR3 nucleotide sequence: TGCAGTGCTAGTCTCAGCGGCGTTAAATACTACGAGCAGTACTTC. This gives the protein CSASLSGVKYYEQYF.

The chain combines TRBV19 with TRBJ2-1; a possible D gene is TRBD2 (6 bases). This CDR3 is 16 amino acids long. The ends were cut back, 3 bases at V and 5 bases at J, with 17 bases in the middle. Germline CDR1 LNHDA, CDR2 SQIVND (reference sequence). The CDR3 loop is CASSITYTSSHNEQFF. For the CDR3, the DNA is TGTGCCAGTAGTATCACGTATACTAGCAGTCACAATGAGCAGTTCTTC.

The V call is TRBV28, the J call TRBJ2-1, with 11 bases lining up with TRBD2. This CDR3 is 16 amino acids long. Trimming took 7 bases from V and 7 from J; bases not matched to a gene: 12. Germline V gives CDR1 MDHEN, CDR2 SYDVKM. The CDR3 bases are TGTGCCAGCACCCTTTTAGCGGGAGGGGTCGAAAATGAGCAGTTCTTC. Amino acid sequence: CASTLLAGGVENEQFF.

This chain joins TRBV11-3 and TRBJ2-1; TRBD2 aligns across 8 bases. Germline trimming cut 5 bases from V and 2 bases from J; bases unmatched to any gene: 5. The V gene's germline CDR1 is SGHNT and CDR2 YENEEA. This CDR3 spans 15 amino acids. In nucleotides, the CDR3 is TGTGCCAGCAGCGCTTCTAGCGGGCCCTACAATGAGCAGTTCTTC. Protein product: CASSASSGPYNEQFF.

This chain connects TRBV7-8 to TRBJ1-4, with 10 bases lining up with TRBD1. Germline CDR1 is SGHVS and CDR2 is FQNEAQ. The CDR3 spans 17 residues. Trimming removed 5 bases from V and 7 bases from J; junction bases left unmatched: 13. This chain's CDR3 is CASSERQGAWSTEKLFF. CDR3 DNA: TGTGCCAGCAGCGAACGACAGGGGGCCTGGTCGACTGAAAAACTGTTTTTT.

The chain links TRBV7-2 to TRBJ1-1; the match to TRBD1 covers 8 bases. The CDR3 runs to 14 residues. V lost 9 bases to trimming and J lost 1 base; unmatched junction nucleotides: 7. The V gene's germline CDR1 is SGHTA and CDR2 FQGNSA. DNA of the CDR3: TGTGCCAGTCAGGGGGCTGGTGGGAACACTGAAGCTTTCTTT. Amino acids: CASQGAGGNTEAFF.

The genes are TRBV2 and TRBJ1-1, with TRBD1 matching over 9 bases. J was trimmed by 1 base and V by 3 bases; bases with no gene match: 0. This CDR3 has 14 residues. Germline values: CDR1 SNHLY, CDR2 FYNNEI. In nucleotides, the CDR3 is TGTGCCAGCAGTGAGGACAGGGGGAACACTGAAGCTTTCTTT. Its protein is CASSEDRGNTEAFF.

This clone was seen just once. This chain connects TRBV4-1 to TRBJ2-4, with D perhaps TRBD2 (6 bases). The germline CDR1 and CDR2 sequences are MGHRA and YSYEKL. The germline V and J ends were trimmed by 3 bases and 8 bases, with 17 bases remaining between them. The CDR3 loop spans 15 amino acids. The CDR3 DNA reads TGCGCCAGCAGCCAGGAGGACGGATGGGGGGACATTCAGTACTTC. Translated: CASSQEDGWGDIQYF.

This chain links TRBV5-1 with TRBJ1-1; TRBD1 is a possible D gene (5 bases). The CDR3 has 15 amino acids. V was shortened by 4 bases and J by 4 bases, with 17 bases between the two germline ends. Germline CDR1 is SGHRS and CDR2 is YFSETQ. The CDR3 reads CASSPVGGSSTEAFF. The DNA for the CDR3 is TGCGCCAGCAGCCCCGTCGGGGGTTCGAGCACTGAAGCTTTCTTT.

The rearrangement links TRBV19 to TRBJ1-5; D is unclear. Germline lookup yields CDR1 LNHDA and CDR2 SQIVND (reference sequence). The V gene lost 5 bases and the J gene lost 2 bases, with 13 bases spanning the gap. The CDR3 is made up of 15 amino acids. The CDR3 reads CASSPPWRGNQPQHF. The CDR3 nucleotides are TGTGCCAGTAGTCCCCCGTGGAGGGGCAATCAGCCCCAGCATTTT.